The 10 T cell receptor beta chains given below trace back to one sample, sequenced in a study of shared clonotypes between healthy human individuals. Clones were read by immunoSEQ multiplex PCR, and TCRdb kept only the in-frame ones, dropping some. The data show more than 500,000 clones, with around 95% seen just once and about 0.064% held by the top ten. The sample taken for sequencing was naive CD4+ T cells sorted from blood. The subset was: CD45RA+ positively selected. The receptors originated from a woman younger than 45 in good health.

The V call is TRBV5-6, the J call TRBJ2-1; D is undetermined. Trimming took 0 bases from V and 1 from J, leaving 8 bases between them. The CDR3 covers 15 residues. CDR1 SGHDT and CDR2 YYEEEE come from the germline V gene. This CDR3 reads CASSLGLTSYNEQFF. CDR3 in DNA: TGTGCCAGCAGCTTGGGACTGACTTCCTACAATGAGCAGTTCTTC. The full variable domain, rest sourced from reference TRBV5-6 and TRBJ2-1, is DAGVTQSPTHLIKTRGQQVTLRCSPKSGHDTVSWYQQALGQGPQFIFQYYEEEERQRGNFPDRFSGHQFPNYSSELNVNALLLGDSALYLCASSLGLTSYNEQFFGPGTRLTVL.

The rearrangement links TRBV29-1 to TRBJ2-5; 9 bases fit TRBD1. V shed 4 bases and J 1 base; nucleotides not matched to a gene: 1. Germline V gene data show CDR1 as SQVTM and CDR2 as ANQGSEA. This CDR3 region has 13 residues. As DNA, the CDR3 is TGCAGCGTTGGACAGGGGGTCCAAGAGACCCAGTACTTC. Translating gives CSVGQGVQETQYF.

This chain uses TRBV29-1 with TRBJ1-2; 8 nucleotides line up with TRBD1. The CDR3 length is 13 residues. J was trimmed by 1 base and V by 7 bases; bases with no gene match: 5. CDR1 is SQVTM and CDR2 is ANQGSEA in the germline V gene. In DNA form, the CDR3 reads TGCAGCGCCCGGGACAGGATTAACTATGGCTACACCTTC. As protein: CSARDRINYGYTF.

The rearrangement joins TRBV28 to TRBJ2-6, with D possibly being TRBD2 (5 bases). V was shortened by 3 bases and J by 1 base, with 10 bases between the two germline ends. CDR3 length equals 16 residues. Germline V gene data show CDR1 as MDHEN and CDR2 as SYDVKM. CDR3 loop: CASSLLSGSGANVLTF. The DNA for the CDR3 is TGTGCCAGCAGTTTGTTATCGGGATCTGGGGCCAACGTCCTGACTTTC.

This chain uses TRBV20-1 with TRBJ1-1; maybe TRBD1 (6 bases). Trimming removed 3 bases at V and 9 bases at J, with 11 bases between. Germline V gene sequence: CDR1 DFQATT, CDR2 SNEGSKA (reference sequence). CDR3 length: 11 residues. The CDR3 region has the DNA TGCAGTGCTAGTCGGACAGTTCAAGCTTTCTTT. Its translation is CSASRTVQAFF.

This chain uses TRBV7-8 with TRBJ2-1; a possible D gene is TRBD2 (5 bases). The CDR3 extends over 14 amino acids. Trimming pared 6 bases from V and 2 bases from J, leaving 11 bases between. Germline V CDR1 and CDR2: SGHVS, FQNEAQ. CDR3 coding DNA: TGTGCCAGCAGGGTTACTAGAACCTACAATGAGCAGTTCTTC. It translates to CASRVTRTYNEQFF.

The chain has TRBV11-2 and TRBJ2-5, with TRBD2 identical over 9 bases. CDR1 is SGHAT, CDR2 FQNNGV, per germline. This CDR3 is 13 amino acids long. The V and J ends lost 6 bases and 7 bases, in that order; junction bases with no gene match: 6. The CDR3 coding sequence is TGTGCCAGCAGGGGACTAGCAAAGGGGACCCAGTACTTC. Translated: CASRGLAKGTQYF.

The V gene is TRBV7-9, the J gene TRBJ2-2, with TRBD2 as a possible D gene (6 bases). The CDR3 has 14 amino acids. Germline V gene data show CDR1 as SEHNR and CDR2 as FQNEAQ (reference sequence). V was shortened by 5 bases and J by 7 bases, with 14 bases between the two germline ends. The CDR3: CASSISGGGGELFF. In nucleotides, the CDR3 is TGTGCCAGCAGCATTAGCGGAGGAGGCGGGGAGCTGTTTTTT.

The chain employs TRBV27 and TRBJ1-4; 9 nucleotides match TRBD1. The CDR3 is 20 amino acids. Germline CDR1 and CDR2: MNHEY and SMNVEV (reference sequence). V trimming: 2 bases; J trimming: 5 bases; junction bases outside the gene matches: 18. CDR3 bases: TGTGCCAGCAGTTTAGGCCGGGACAGGGTAGCGAGCCCAGAAAATGAAAAACTGTTTTTT. Translated: CASSLGRDRVASPENEKLFF.

The chain uses TRBV2 and TRBJ2-7; the D is unclear. The CDR3 is 11 amino acids. Germline V lookup: CDR1 SNHLY, CDR2 FYNNEI. V was cut by 11 bases and J by 0 bases, with 8 bases left in between. Written as DNA, the CDR3 is TGTGCCTCCAGCCCCTCCTACGAGCAGTACTTC. Protein product: CASSPSYEQYF.